Listed below are T cell receptor beta chains from one sample, sequenced in a study of early stage breast cancer tumors. The assay was immunoSEQ multiplex PCR, and TCRdb's table has in-frame clones only and misses some. Here the sample spans around 48,000 clones, 75% to 95% being singletons. The sequenced sample consisted of blood. All receptors come from an older person with breast cancer. Both conserved end residues are part of each CDR3. Fields, in order: V gene, D gene, J gene, clone size, CDR3 DNA, CDR3 protein. The D gene is left open where the match is weak. Only some rows state a clone size, as once, few, many or a class for expanded clones.

V: TRBV4-1; D: TRBD2; J: TRBJ2-5; size: NA; DNA: TGCGCCAGCAGCCGATCCCGGGACTACGAAGAGACCCAGTACTTC; CDR3: CASSRSRDYEETQYF
V: TRBV5-4; D: TRBD1; J: TRBJ1-2; size: NA; DNA: TGTGCCAGCAGCTACCCGGGACAGGGCTCGGGCTACACCTTC; CDR3: CASSYPGQGSGYTF
V: TRBV30; D: TRBD2; J: TRBJ2-5; size: NA; DNA: TGTGTCGGAAAACGGACTAGTCCTCCCGGGACCCAGTACTTC; CDR3: CVGKRTSPPGTQYF
V: TRBV6-6; D: TRBD1; J: TRBJ1-3; size: NA; DNA: TGTGCCAGCCGAATCTCGACAGGGAGGAACACCATATATTTT; CDR3: CASRISTGRNTIYF
V: TRBV18; D: TRBD1; J: TRBJ2-5; size: NA; DNA: TGTGCCAGCTCACAAGGGACAGGGGGCGAGGAGACCCAGTACTTC; CDR3: CASSQGTGGEETQYF
V: TRBV30; D: NA; J: TRBJ1-1; size: NA; DNA: TGTGCCTGCTCCAGGGGAACAACTGAAGCTTTCTTT; CDR3: CACSRGTTEAFF
V: TRBV6-1; D: NA; J: TRBJ2-3; size: NA; DNA: TGTGCCAGCAGTGGGGGGGTTGACCCTGGAGCAGATACGCAGTATTTT; CDR3: CASSGGVDPGADTQYF
V: TRBV7-2; D: NA; J: TRBJ2-5; size: NA; DNA: TGTGCCAGCAGCCCCCATGAGACCCAGTACTTC; CDR3: CASSPHETQYF
V: TRBV7-2; D: TRBD1; J: TRBJ2-6; size: NA; DNA: TGTGCCAGCAGCCGACAGGGGCAGGTCGGCTCTGGGGCCAACGTCCTGACTTTC; CDR3: CASSRQGQVGSGANVLTF
V: TRBV30; D: NA; J: TRBJ2-7; size: NA; DNA: TGTGCCACCTCCAGGGGTAGAGCGTCCTACGAGCAGTACTTC; CDR3: CATSRGRASYEQYF
V: TRBV11-2; D: NA; J: TRBJ2-6; size: NA; DNA: TGTGCCAGCAGCTTGGGTCCAGGGCTTGGGGCCAACGTCCTGACTTTC; CDR3: CASSLGPGLGANVLTF
V: TRBV6-5; D: TRBD2; J: TRBJ2-7; size: NA; DNA: TGTGCCAGCAGTTCCGGGACTAGGGCGAAAGAGCAGTACTTC; CDR3: CASSSGTRAKEQYF
V: TRBV15; D: TRBD2; J: TRBJ2-7; size: once; DNA: TGTGCCACCAGCAGGCCTTCGGGACTAGCTTCTGAGCAGTACTTC; CDR3: CATSRPSGLASEQYF
V: TRBV6-1; D: TRBD1; J: TRBJ1-2; size: few; DNA: TGTGCCAGCAGTCCCGACAGGGGCTATGGCTACACCTTC; CDR3: CASSPDRGYGYTF
V: TRBV19; D: TRBD1; J: TRBJ2-6; size: NA; DNA: TGTGCCAGTAGTAAGACAGGGATAAGCTCTGGGGCCAACGTCCTGACTTTC; CDR3: CASSKTGISSGANVLTF
V: TRBV28; D: TRBD2; J: TRBJ2-7; size: NA; DNA: TGTGCCAGCAGTTTAGGTCCTAGCGGGAGCTCCTACGAGCAGTACTTC; CDR3: CASSLGPSGSSYEQYF
V: TRBV28; D: TRBD1; J: TRBJ1-1; size: NA; DNA: TGTGCCAGCAGTCTGGGACAGGGGCTGAACACTGAAGCTTTCTTT; CDR3: CASSLGQGLNTEAFF
V: TRBV27; D: TRBD2; J: TRBJ2-1; size: NA; DNA: TGTGCCAGCAGTTTAGGGACTAGCGGGAGGGGTGAGCAGTTCTTC; CDR3: CASSLGTSGRGEQFF
V: TRBV18; D: NA; J: TRBJ1-1; size: few; DNA: TGTGCCAGCGGAAAGGAGGAGAACACTGAAGCTTTCTTT; CDR3: CASGKEENTEAFF
V: TRBV11-2; D: TRBD2; J: TRBJ2-3; size: NA; DNA: TGTGCCAGCAGCTTGGGCCAGCGGGAGTGGGAAGATACGCAGTATTTT; CDR3: CASSLGQREWEDTQYF
V: TRBV28; D: NA; J: TRBJ1-2; size: few; DNA: TGTGCCAGCAGTTTGGGCCAGGGAGGTGGCTACACCTTC; CDR3: CASSLGQGGGYTF
V: TRBV6-6; D: NA; J: TRBJ2-6; size: NA; DNA: TGTGCCAGCAGTTACTCGGGGGGTAGTGGGGCCAACGTCCTGACTTTC; CDR3: CASSYSGGSGANVLTF
V: TRBV4-3; D: NA; J: TRBJ1-4; size: NA; DNA: TGCGCCAGCAGCCCTGGACGGGGGGCTCGGGGTGAAAAACTGTTTTTT; CDR3: CASSPGRGARGEKLFF
V: TRBV11-3; D: TRBD1; J: TRBJ1-1; size: NA; DNA: TGTGCCAGCAGTACAGGGGGATCGGACACTGAAGCTTTCTTT; CDR3: CASSTGGSDTEAFF
V: TRBV2; D: NA; J: TRBJ1-2; size: NA; DNA: TGTGCCAGCCTGACGTCTTTGGGCAGGGACTATGGCTACACCTTC; CDR3: CASLTSLGRDYGYTF
V: TRBV5-6; D: NA; J: TRBJ1-1; size: NA; DNA: TGTGCCAGCGCTTGGGGTTCTCGGGGGGGAAAGAACACTGAAGCTTTCTTT; CDR3: CASAWGSRGGKNTEAFF
V: TRBV9; D: NA; J: TRBJ2-2; size: NA; DNA: TGTGCCAGCAGCGACAGGTTTGGGGCCGGGGAGCTGTTTTTT; CDR3: CASSDRFGAGELFF
V: TRBV27; D: TRBD2; J: TRBJ2-1; size: NA; DNA: TGTGCCAGCAGTTTATCGGTTGGGACTAGCGGGACGGGTGAGCAGTTCTTC; CDR3: CASSLSVGTSGTGEQFF
V: TRBV9; D: TRBD1; J: TRBJ1-2; size: NA; DNA: TGTGCCAGCAGCGCAAGACAGGGACGGGGCTATGGCTACACCTTC; CDR3: CASSARQGRGYGYTF
V: TRBV6-1; D: NA; J: TRBJ1-3; size: few; DNA: TGTGCCAGTACAACAGGGAGCTCTGGAAACACCATATATTTT; CDR3: CASTTGSSGNTIYF
V: TRBV10-3; D: NA; J: TRBJ1-4; size: NA; DNA: TGTGCCATCAGTGGGGATCAGGGGACTAGTGAAAAACTGTTTTTT; CDR3: CAISGDQGTSEKLFF
V: TRBV25-1; D: NA; J: TRBJ2-1; size: NA; DNA: TGTGCCAGCACTCTCAGCTCCTACAATGAGCAGTTCTTC; CDR3: CASTLSSYNEQFF
V: TRBV28; D: NA; J: TRBJ2-4; size: NA; DNA: TGTGCCAGCAGTTATTCGGTCAAAAACATTCAGTACTTC; CDR3: CASSYSVKNIQYF
V: TRBV4-2; D: NA; J: TRBJ1-2; size: NA; DNA: TGTGCCAGCAGCCAAGGGACAGTAGCTAACTATGGCTACACCTTC; CDR3: CASSQGTVANYGYTF
V: TRBV2; D: TRBD2; J: TRBJ2-7; size: NA; DNA: TGTGCCAGCAGTCCGACTAGCGGGAATGGTGAGCAGTACTTC; CDR3: CASSPTSGNGEQYF
V: TRBV2; D: TRBD1; J: TRBJ1-3; size: NA; DNA: TGTGCCACGGACAGGGCCAGCTCTGGAAACACCATATATTTT; CDR3: CATDRASSGNTIYF
V: TRBV7-8; D: NA; J: TRBJ1-4; size: NA; DNA: TGTGCCAGCAGCCCACAGACCGGAAAACTGTTTTTT; CDR3: CASSPQTGKLFF
V: TRBV7-9; D: NA; J: TRBJ2-3; size: once; DNA: TGTGCCAGCAGCTTTTTTAGCGGCCCCGGGGCAGATACGCAGTATTTT; CDR3: CASSFFSGPGADTQYF
V: TRBV5-4; D: TRBD1; J: TRBJ1-2; size: NA; DNA: TGTGCCAGCAGCTTCCCCGGGACAGAGTATGGCTACACCTTC; CDR3: CASSFPGTEYGYTF
V: TRBV5-6; D: TRBD2; J: TRBJ2-7; size: NA; DNA: TGTGCCAGCAGCTTCTTAGCGGGCTACGAGCAGTACTTC; CDR3: CASSFLAGYEQYF